In this sample, the clone carrying this TCR beta chain turned up a few times. Its target is not known. Clones were sequenced by immunoSEQ multiplex PCR, and TCRdb holds only the in-frame ones, with some missing. The sample yields 35,000 to 40,000 clones, approximately 92% seen once. The source of the sample is a study of PD-L1 blockade in urothelial cancer. Study-wide findings and caveats: Lower pretreatment blood TCR clonality, under the median, predicted better survival, researchers reported.

The material was PBMCs, obtained around atezolizumab (anti-PD-L1) treatment. The source of this sequence is an older man with urothelial cancer.

The CDR3 spells CASSPTRAQETQYF. As DNA, the CDR3 is TGTGCCAGCAGTCCGACTAGGGCTCAAGAGACCCAGTACTTC. The chain employs TRBV6-1 and TRBJ2-5, with D perhaps TRBD2 (6 bases). V lost 5 bases to trimming and J lost 2 bases, with 12 bases between them. The CDR3 has 14 residues. Germline values: CDR1 MNHNS, CDR2 SASEGT.